This is a list of T cell receptor beta chains from one sample in a study of radiotherapy plus CTLA-4 blockade in lung cancer. The method was immunoSEQ multiplex PCR; TCRdb's version includes in-frame clones alone and lacks a portion of them. The sample holds tens of thousands of clones, around 77% seen once. This material consisted of peripheral blood, taken from a patient treated with radiotherapy plus ipilimumab. These TCRs come from a human donor with non-small cell lung cancer whose response to radiotherapy plus ipilimumab could not be evaluated. Each CDR3 is given with its conserved first and last residue. D genes are given only for firm matches. A clone size is listed for some rows: how often the clone was seen (once, few, many), or a class if it is expanded.

clone_size: few
j_call: TRBJ1-2
v_call: TRBV5-1
d_call: -
cdr3_aa: CASSLVMGGGYGYTF
cdr3_nt: TGCGCCAGCAGCTTGGTGATGGGCGGAGGTTATGGCTACACCTTC

clone_size: -
j_call: TRBJ1-5
v_call: TRBV4-3
d_call: -
cdr3_aa: CASSQDWGGGQPQHF
cdr3_nt: TGCGCCAGCAGCCAAGATTGGGGGGGAGGACAGCCCCAGCATTTT

clone_size: -
j_call: TRBJ2-7
v_call: TRBV5-4
d_call: TRBD2
cdr3_aa: CASSRAGGFSYEQYF
cdr3_nt: TGTGCCAGCAGCAGAGCGGGAGGGTTCTCCTACGAGCAGTACTTC

clone_size: few
j_call: TRBJ1-6
v_call: TRBV18
d_call: -
cdr3_aa: CASSETRVNVGSPLHF
cdr3_nt: TGTGCCAGCTCGGAAACCAGGGTAAACGTAGGATCACCCCTCCACTTT

clone_size: -
j_call: TRBJ2-1
v_call: TRBV6-5
d_call: TRBD2
cdr3_aa: CASSYRGLASDEQFF
cdr3_nt: TGTGCCAGCAGTTATAGGGGACTAGCGAGCGATGAGCAGTTCTTC

clone_size: -
j_call: TRBJ2-7
v_call: TRBV6-1
d_call: TRBD1
cdr3_aa: CASRGQGADEQYF
cdr3_nt: TGTGCCAGCAGGGGACAGGGGGCGGACGAGCAGTACTTC

clone_size: -
j_call: TRBJ2-7
v_call: TRBV16
d_call: -
cdr3_aa: CASSQSSASDEQYF
cdr3_nt: TGTGCCAGCAGCCAATCATCTGCGTCCGACGAGCAGTACTTC

clone_size: few
j_call: TRBJ1-1
v_call: TRBV4-3
d_call: -
cdr3_aa: CASSQVGQSKAEAFF
cdr3_nt: TGCGCCAGCAGCCAAGTTGGACAGTCGAAGGCTGAAGCTTTCTTT

clone_size: -
j_call: TRBJ2-1
v_call: TRBV14
d_call: TRBD1
cdr3_aa: CASSQGDRVPYNEQFF
cdr3_nt: TGTGCCAGCAGCCAAGGGGACAGGGTCCCCTACAATGAGCAGTTCTTC

clone_size: -
j_call: TRBJ2-2
v_call: TRBV2
d_call: -
cdr3_aa: CASRFEGNPGELFF
cdr3_nt: TGTGCCAGCAGGTTCGAGGGTAACCCCGGGGAGCTGTTTTTT

clone_size: -
j_call: TRBJ2-1
v_call: TRBV4-2
d_call: -
cdr3_aa: CASRPLWETNEQFF
cdr3_nt: TGTGCCAGCAGGCCCCTTTGGGAGACCAATGAGCAGTTCTTC

clone_size: few
j_call: TRBJ1-5
v_call: TRBV4-2
d_call: -
cdr3_aa: CASSQDILQGPTQPQHF
cdr3_nt: TGTGCCAGCAGCCAAGACATACTACAGGGACCGACTCAGCCCCAGCATTTT

clone_size: -
j_call: TRBJ2-5
v_call: TRBV29-1
d_call: -
cdr3_aa: CSVLSNLGETQYF
cdr3_nt: TGCAGCGTCCTATCCAACCTAGGCGAGACCCAGTACTTC

clone_size: -
j_call: TRBJ2-2
v_call: TRBV6-6
d_call: -
cdr3_aa: CASSPPGYTGELFF
cdr3_nt: TGTGCCAGCAGCCCTCCGGGTTACACCGGGGAGCTGTTTTTT

clone_size: -
j_call: TRBJ1-3
v_call: TRBV7-2
d_call: -
cdr3_aa: CASSARDSFSGNTIYF
cdr3_nt: TGTGCCAGCAGCGCCCGGGACTCGTTCTCTGGAAACACCATATATTTT

clone_size: -
j_call: TRBJ1-2
v_call: TRBV7-8
d_call: -
cdr3_aa: CASTETETNYGYTF
cdr3_nt: TGTGCCAGCACCGAGACGGAGACTAACTATGGCTACACCTTC

clone_size: -
j_call: TRBJ1-2
v_call: TRBV27
d_call: TRBD1
cdr3_aa: CASSFLQGLGGYTF
cdr3_nt: TGTGCCAGCAGCTTCCTACAGGGGTTAGGTGGCTACACCTTC

clone_size: -
j_call: TRBJ2-2
v_call: TRBV5-3
d_call: TRBD2
cdr3_aa: CARSGGLAGDTGELFF
cdr3_nt: TGTGCCAGAAGCGGGGGACTAGCGGGGGACACCGGGGAGCTGTTTTTT

clone_size: -
j_call: TRBJ2-1
v_call: TRBV28
d_call: -
cdr3_aa: CASRPAGIYNEQFF
cdr3_nt: TGTGCCAGCAGACCAGCGGGTATATACAATGAGCAGTTCTTC

clone_size: -
j_call: TRBJ2-3
v_call: TRBV9
d_call: TRBD2
cdr3_aa: CASSVSLPDLGRADTQYF
cdr3_nt: TGTGCCAGCAGCGTATCCCTACCCGATCTTGGGAGGGCAGATACGCAGTATTTT

clone_size: -
j_call: TRBJ2-7
v_call: TRBV28
d_call: TRBD2
cdr3_aa: CASSFVRAGGPRSSYEQYF
cdr3_nt: TGTGCCAGCAGTTTCGTGCGAGCGGGAGGACCAAGGAGCTCCTACGAGCAGTACTTC

clone_size: -
j_call: TRBJ2-7
v_call: TRBV5-6
d_call: TRBD1
cdr3_aa: CASSRGQGYEQYF
cdr3_nt: TGTGCCAGCAGCAGGGGACAGGGGTACGAGCAGTACTTC

clone_size: -
j_call: TRBJ2-2
v_call: TRBV5-1
d_call: -
cdr3_aa: CASSFGGDTGELFF
cdr3_nt: TGCGCCAGCAGCTTCGGGGGAGACACCGGGGAGCTGTTTTTT

clone_size: -
j_call: TRBJ2-7
v_call: TRBV29-1
d_call: TRBD2
cdr3_aa: CSVVLAGGSSYEQYF
cdr3_nt: TGCAGCGTTGTCCTAGCGGGAGGGTCCTCCTACGAGCAGTACTTC